This T cell receptor beta chain stems from a study of blood T cell repertoires in COVID-19 (dated by TCRdb to 2018 to 2021). Regarding the complete study: Samples covering the acute and convalescent phases of COVID-19 were provided by collaborators in the United States, Italy and Spain. The prospective study material was composed of cDNA or gDNA derived from T cells, B-cell-depleted T cells, or PBMCs. Deeply sampled blood TCRbeta repertoires from subjects exposed to, actively infected with, or recovered from COVID-19 were included in the dataset. A freely available public database, intended as a resource for researchers studying the immune response to SARS-CoV-2, is where the repertoires were released. Samples were obtained from the ongoing ImmuneRACE study (first 160 participants) and from some 1,200 subjects provided by 6 global collaborators. Sample metadata almost always included a de-identified subject ID, COVID-19 status, age in years and sex. Where HLA class I and class II types were available, the types were taken from metadata supplied by the sample provider, not from assay-based typing.

Broader findings and caveats from the paper: The amount of clinical and demographic metadata varied by source and participant and was provided uncurated.

The collaborating institutions used their own protocols to collect whole blood in K2EDTA tubes. For TCRbeta analysis, collaborator samples were shipped as frozen whole blood, as isolated PBMCs, or as DNA extracted from either sample type. TCRbeta CDR3 regions were amplified from genomic DNA by means of the immunoSEQ Assay, a bias-controlled multiplex PCR. In the authors' own workflow: Within the assay, amplification of reference gene primers was used to estimate how many nucleated cells each sample contained. To quantify the absolute abundance of each unique TCRbeta CDR3 rearrangement, sequence reads were collapsed and filtered. For each sample, productive Simpson clonality was calculated by taking the square root of Simpson's diversity index across productive rearrangements. The immuneACCESS repertoire file appears here via TCRdb, limited to in-frame rearrangements. These files lack a portion of the clones; in checked studies, under half of the deficit traces to unresolved V genes, and the cause of the others is not known. V, J and clone size were drawn from that table, and D and trimming were deduced from the DNA. The sample table records 200,000 or so clones; approximately 91% of these occur just once. Around 1.9% of the sample is in the top ten clones.

As to this clone: It has no known antigen specificity. No much larger clonotype is one base removed from it; base qualities were not supplied. The sample contains more than one DNA sequence encoding this CDR3.

The germline V gene gives CDR1 as MDHEN and CDR2 as SYDVKM. Including the terminal cysteine and phenylalanine, the CDR3 comprises 12 residues. Only CDR3 DNA remains: 36 bases, in frame from the first base. The junction shows trimming of 4 bases on V and 7 bases on J, plus 8 bases between the germline ends. The sequenced sample consisted of peripheral blood. This clonotype originated in a man aged 70 or older with active or convalescent COVID-19. Here the chain combines TRBV28 and TRBJ1-5; the D gene is unclear. Here is the DNA: TGTGCCAGCAGTTCCGGTTCACAGCCCCAGCATTTT. Its protein product is CASSSGSQPQHF.